The subject of this entry is one T cell receptor beta chain. This entry is derived from a study of Ad26.COV2.S vaccination and SARS-CoV-2 variants. TCRdb's table, derived via immunoSEQ multiplex PCR, lists solely in-frame clones and lacks some. The table shows over 400,000 clones, with 85% to 90% occurring only once. The CDR3 loop spans 15 amino acids. The germline V gene encodes CDR1 SGHRS and CDR2 YFSETQ. V trimming: 4 bases; J trimming: 6 bases; junction bases outside the gene matches: 9. Sample treatment: approximately 18 received Ad26.COV2.S at low or high dose, single or two shots; about 5 received placebo; per-sample allocation not given. Samples came from day 63 after the first vaccine or placebo injection.

This clonotype was obtained from a person between 18 and 65 years old who received the Ad26.COV2.S COVID-19 vaccine or a placebo. The sequences come from peripheral blood, collected in a trial of Ad26.COV2.S vaccine versus placebo. The chain has TRBV5-1 and TRBJ2-2, with TRBD1 matching 7 bases. CDR3 region: CASSRGQGEAGELFF. The CDR3 DNA sequence: TGCGCCAGCAGCCGTGGGCAGGGGGAAGCCGGGGAGCTGTTTTTT.